These T cell receptor beta chains were read from a single sample in a study of blood T cell repertoires in COVID-19. Produced via immunoSEQ multiplex PCR; TCRdb's table is partial and in-frame only. The data show under 90,000 clones, 70% to 90% seen once. The sequencing sample was made of peripheral blood. Receptors originate from a woman aged 45-60 years with COVID-19, enrolled during active disease. The CDR3 runs from the conserved cysteine through the conserved F or W. Each record gives: CDR3 length, V gene, D gene, clone size, J gene, CDR3 DNA, CDR3 protein. The D gene is left open where the match is weak. Clone size is given for some rows only: seen once, a few or many times, or a class if the clone is expanded.

len: 14; v_gene: TRBV6-5; d_gene: .; abundance: .; j_gene: TRBJ1-2; CDR3nt: TGTGCCAGCAAGACAGGAAGAGGAAACTATGGCTACACCTTC; CDR3aa: CASKTGRGNYGYTF
len: 15; v_gene: TRBV4-1; d_gene: TRBD1; abundance: .; j_gene: TRBJ1-4; CDR3nt: TGCGCCAGCAGCCAAGCAGGGACAGGGGGTGAAAAACTGTTTTTT; CDR3aa: CASSQAGTGGEKLFF
len: 12; v_gene: TRBV24-1; d_gene: .; abundance: .; j_gene: TRBJ2-7; CDR3nt: TGTGCCACCAGTGATACTAGCCCCGAGCAGTACTTC; CDR3aa: CATSDTSPEQYF
len: 15; v_gene: TRBV4-2; d_gene: TRBD2; abundance: few; j_gene: TRBJ2-7; CDR3nt: TGTGCCAGCAGCCCATTAGCGGGAGACGCCTACGAGCAGTACTTC; CDR3aa: CASSPLAGDAYEQYF
len: 15; v_gene: TRBV4-1; d_gene: .; abundance: .; j_gene: TRBJ1-2; CDR3nt: TGCGCCAGCAGCCGTGAAGAGTTAGCTAACTATGGCTACACCTTC; CDR3aa: CASSREELANYGYTF
len: 13; v_gene: TRBV4-1; d_gene: .; abundance: few; j_gene: TRBJ1-5; CDR3nt: TGCGCCAGCAGCCCGCAGTTAAATCAGCCCCAGCATTTT; CDR3aa: CASSPQLNQPQHF
len: 15; v_gene: TRBV5-4; d_gene: TRBD1; abundance: .; j_gene: TRBJ1-2; CDR3nt: TGTGCCAGCAGCGCGACCCGGGACAGGGTAGAGGGCTACACCTTC; CDR3aa: CASSATRDRVEGYTF
len: 16; v_gene: TRBV10-3; d_gene: TRBD1; abundance: .; j_gene: TRBJ2-3; CDR3nt: TGTGCCATCAGTGAGCCGGGACAGGGTTTGACAGATACGCAGTATTTT; CDR3aa: CAISEPGQGLTDTQYF
len: 13; v_gene: TRBV29-1; d_gene: .; abundance: .; j_gene: TRBJ2-5; CDR3nt: TGCAGCGTCGGGGGATTCCCCGGGGAGACCCAGTACTTC; CDR3aa: CSVGGFPGETQYF
len: 12; v_gene: TRBV4-2; d_gene: .; abundance: few; j_gene: TRBJ2-7; CDR3nt: TGTGCCAGCAGCCAAATTTTCGGCGAGCAGTACTTC; CDR3aa: CASSQIFGEQYF
len: 16; v_gene: TRBV24-1; d_gene: TRBD2; abundance: .; j_gene: TRBJ2-3; CDR3nt: TGTGCCACCAGTGATCCGAGCGGGGGGCGAACAGATACGCAGTATTTT; CDR3aa: CATSDPSGGRTDTQYF
len: 15; v_gene: TRBV11-3; d_gene: .; abundance: .; j_gene: TRBJ1-1; CDR3nt: TGTGCCAGCAGCTTGAGGAGAGCAATGAACACTGAAGCTTTCTTT; CDR3aa: CASSLRRAMNTEAFF
len: 15; v_gene: TRBV11-3; d_gene: .; abundance: .; j_gene: TRBJ2-5; CDR3nt: TGTGCCAGCAGCCCCAATTCACGGTATGAAGAGACCCAGTACTTC; CDR3aa: CASSPNSRYEETQYF
len: 16; v_gene: TRBV7-9; d_gene: TRBD2; abundance: .; j_gene: TRBJ2-1; CDR3nt: TGTGCCAGCAGCACGAAGCGGGAGCGTACCTACAATGAGCAGTTCTTC; CDR3aa: CASSTKRERTYNEQFF
len: 15; v_gene: TRBV19; d_gene: TRBD1; abundance: medium-sized; j_gene: TRBJ1-5; CDR3nt: TGTGCCAGTAGCACTCCCGGACAGGGGACGCAGCCCCAGCATTTT; CDR3aa: CASSTPGQGTQPQHF
len: 17; v_gene: TRBV27; d_gene: TRBD1; abundance: few; j_gene: TRBJ2-6; CDR3nt: TGTGCCAGCAGTTTCACAGGGGGCTGGTCTGGGGCCAACGTCCTGACTTTC; CDR3aa: CASSFTGGWSGANVLTF
len: 14; v_gene: TRBV18; d_gene: .; abundance: few; j_gene: TRBJ2-7; CDR3nt: TGTGCCAGCTCGATGAGCAGGGATTCCTTCGAGCAGTACTTC; CDR3aa: CASSMSRDSFEQYF
len: 18; v_gene: TRBV28; d_gene: TRBD2; abundance: .; j_gene: TRBJ2-1; CDR3nt: TGTGCCAGCAAGAGGACTAGCGGGAGATCAGGATGGTACAATGAGCAGTTCTTC; CDR3aa: CASKRTSGRSGWYNEQFF